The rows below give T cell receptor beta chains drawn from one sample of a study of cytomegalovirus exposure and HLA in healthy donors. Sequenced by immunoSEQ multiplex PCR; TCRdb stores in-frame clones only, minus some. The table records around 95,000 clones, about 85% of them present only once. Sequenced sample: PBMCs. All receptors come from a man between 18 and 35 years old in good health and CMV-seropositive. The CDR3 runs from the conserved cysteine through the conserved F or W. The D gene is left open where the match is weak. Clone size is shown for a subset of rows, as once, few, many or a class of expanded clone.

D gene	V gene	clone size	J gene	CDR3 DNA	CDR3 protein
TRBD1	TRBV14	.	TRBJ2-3	TGTGCCAGCAGCCAAACGGGACAGGTCGCAGATACGCAGTATTTT	CASSQTGQVADTQYF
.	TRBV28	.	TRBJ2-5	TGTGCCAGCAGTTTATTAGGGAGGGAGACCCAGTACTTC	CASSLLGRETQYF
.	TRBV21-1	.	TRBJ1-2	TGTGCCAGCAGCAAACGGGTAGGCTCTAACTATGGCTACACCTTC	CASSKRVGSNYGYTF
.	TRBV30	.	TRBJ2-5	TGTGCCTGGAGTACGACGGGGGAGACCCAGTACTTC	CAWSTTGETQYF
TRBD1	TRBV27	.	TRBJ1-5	TGTGCCAGCAGTTCTGACAGGGACATAAGGCCCCAGCATTTT	CASSSDRDIRPQHF
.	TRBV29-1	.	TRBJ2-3	TGCAGCGTCGATCAGGGAAATACGCAGTATTTT	CSVDQGNTQYF
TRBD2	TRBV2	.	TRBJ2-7	TGTGCCGGTCGACTAGCGGGAAACGAGCAGTACTTC	CAGRLAGNEQYF
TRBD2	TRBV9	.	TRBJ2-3	TGTGCCAGCAGCCTAGCGGGAGGGGGAGATACGCAGTATTTT	CASSLAGGGDTQYF
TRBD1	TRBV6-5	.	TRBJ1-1	TGTGCCAGCAGCGGACAGGAGGACACTGAAGCTTTCTTT	CASSGQEDTEAFF
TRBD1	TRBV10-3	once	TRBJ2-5	TGTGCCATCAGTGAGAGGACAGGGTTCGAGACCCAGTACTTC	CAISERTGFETQYF
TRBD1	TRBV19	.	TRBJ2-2	TGTGCCAGTAAGACGACAGGGTACACCGGGGAGCTGTTTTTT	CASKTTGYTGELFF
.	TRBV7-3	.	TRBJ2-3	TGTGCCAGCAGCTTAAGAGATTTTACTAGCACAGATACGCAGTATTTT	CASSLRDFTSTDTQYF
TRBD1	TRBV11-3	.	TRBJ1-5	TGTGCCAGCAGGGGCAGGGGGGAAGGCAATCAGCCCCAGCATTTT	CASRGRGEGNQPQHF
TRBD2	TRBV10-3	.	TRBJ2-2	TGTGCCATCAGTGACCCTAGCGGGCCAAACACCGGGGAGCTGTTTTTT	CAISDPSGPNTGELFF
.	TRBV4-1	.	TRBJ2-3	TGCGCCAGCAGTTCCGCAACAGACACTAGCACAGATACGCAGTATTTT	CASSSATDTSTDTQYF
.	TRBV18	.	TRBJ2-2	TGTGCCAGCTCGCACGGGTCCAAGAACACCGGGGAGCTGTTTTTT	CASSHGSKNTGELFF
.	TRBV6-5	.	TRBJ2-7	TGTGCCAGCAGTTACGAAGGGGATTGGGAGCAGTACTTC	CASSYEGDWEQYF
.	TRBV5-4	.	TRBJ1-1	TGTGCCAGCAGCATGGAAGGGGAGGGACGACAAGCTTTCTTT	CASSMEGEGRQAFF
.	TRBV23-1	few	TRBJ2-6	TGCGCCAGCAGTCGTTGGACAGTCTCCTACTCTGGGGCCAACGTCCTGACTTTC	CASSRWTVSYSGANVLTF
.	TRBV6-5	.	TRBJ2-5	TGTGCCAGCAGTTCCGCCGGGACATCGGCAGAGACCCAGTACTTC	CASSSAGTSAETQYF
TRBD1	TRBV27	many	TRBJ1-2	TGTGCCAGCAGCCTCTCCCCGGTAGGGGGCGATCCCTTCGGCTACACCTTC	CASSLSPVGGDPFGYTF
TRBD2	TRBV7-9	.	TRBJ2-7	TGTGCCAGCAGCCGGGGACTAGCGGGAGTGGGAGAGCAGTACTTC	CASSRGLAGVGEQYF
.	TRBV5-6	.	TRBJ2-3	TGTGCCAGCAGCTCGACAGATACGCAGTATTTT	CASSSTDTQYF
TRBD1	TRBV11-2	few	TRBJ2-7	TGTGCCAGCAGCTTACAGGGGGAGTCGGACGAGCAGTACTTC	CASSLQGESDEQYF
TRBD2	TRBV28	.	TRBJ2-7	TGTGCCAGCACCTCGTCTCTAGCGGGCCGTTACGAGCAGTACTTC	CASTSSLAGRYEQYF
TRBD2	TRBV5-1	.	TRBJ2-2	TGCGCCAGCAGCTTGAGGGAGGGCCGCACCGGGGAGCTGTTTTTT	CASSLREGRTGELFF
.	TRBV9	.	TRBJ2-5	TGTGCCAGCAGCGTAACTTCCAGGCAAGAGACCCAGTACTTC	CASSVTSRQETQYF
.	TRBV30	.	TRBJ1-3	TGTGCCTGGAGTGTTGGGGGGTCTGGAAACACCATATATTTT	CAWSVGGSGNTIYF
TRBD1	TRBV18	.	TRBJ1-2	TGTGCCAGCTCACCACACGGGACAGCGGAGGATGGCTACACCTTC	CASSPHGTAEDGYTF
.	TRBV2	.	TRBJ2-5	TGTGCCAGCAGTGAAGGGACTCAAGAGACCCAGTACTTC	CASSEGTQETQYF
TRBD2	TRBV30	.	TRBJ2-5	TGTGCCTGGAGTGTCACTAGCGGCGCAGAGACCCAGTACTTC	CAWSVTSGAETQYF
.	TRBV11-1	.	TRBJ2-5	TGTGCCAGCAGCTCGTCCGTAGAGACCCAGTACTTC	CASSSSVETQYF
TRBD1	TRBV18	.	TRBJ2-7	TGTGCCAGCTCACCCGGACAGGGGGCGGGCTACGAGCAGTACTTC	CASSPGQGAGYEQYF
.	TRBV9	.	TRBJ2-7	TGTGCCAGCAGCCCCAGTTGGGCAGCGGCCTACGAGCAGTACTTC	CASSPSWAAAYEQYF
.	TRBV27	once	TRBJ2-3	TGTGCCAGCAGTTTTGAGGGGGGCACAGATACGCAGTATTTT	CASSFEGGTDTQYF
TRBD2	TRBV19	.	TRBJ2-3	TGTGCCAGTAGTGGGGGACTAGCGGGCACAGATACGCAGTATTTT	CASSGGLAGTDTQYF
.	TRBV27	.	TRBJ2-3	TGTGCCAGCAGTTTATTCGGTTCGGCGGGAAGAGGAACAGATACGCAGTATTTT	CASSLFGSAGRGTDTQYF
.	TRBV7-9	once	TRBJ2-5	TGTGCCAGCAGCTTAGCGGGAGTGGGCGAGACCCAGTACTTC	CASSLAGVGETQYF
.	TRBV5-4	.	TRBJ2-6	TGTGCCAGCAGCTTGGATATCTCTGGGGCCAACGTCCTGACTTTC	CASSLDISGANVLTF
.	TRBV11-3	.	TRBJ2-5	TGTGCCAGCAGCCCTTTACCTCCCGGGAACCAAGAGACCCAGTACTTC	CASSPLPPGNQETQYF
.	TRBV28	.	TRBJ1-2	TGTGCCAGCAGTTCGGAACAGGGTGATGGCTACACCTTC	CASSSEQGDGYTF
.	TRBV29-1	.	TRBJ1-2	TGCAGCGTCGCTGGACAGCACGCTAACTATGGCTACACCTTC	CSVAGQHANYGYTF
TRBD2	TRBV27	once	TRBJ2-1	TGTGCCAGCAGTTCCTTCGCGGGAGGCTCCTACAATGAGCAGTTCTTC	CASSSFAGGSYNEQFF
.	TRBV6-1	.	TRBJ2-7	TGTGCCAGCAGTGAAGAAGCGGGCCTCTCCTACGAGCAGTACTTC	CASSEEAGLSYEQYF
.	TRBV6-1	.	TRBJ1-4	TGTGCCAGCGGGGCAGGGAAAAATGAAAAACTGTTTTTT	CASGAGKNEKLFF
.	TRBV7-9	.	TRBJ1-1	TGTGCCAGCAGCCCTGGGGGGAGAGGTTTGAACACTGAAGCTTTCTTT	CASSPGGRGLNTEAFF
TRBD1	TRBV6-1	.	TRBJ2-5	TGTGCCAGCAGTGAAGGGACAGGGGGCGCAGAGACCCAGTACTTC	CASSEGTGGAETQYF
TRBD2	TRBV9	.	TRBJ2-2	TGTGCCAGCAGCGCGGACCAACTAGCGGGAGGGCCAATGACCGGGGAGCTGTTTTTT	CASSADQLAGGPMTGELFF
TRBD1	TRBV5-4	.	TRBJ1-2	TGTGCCAGCAGCTACCGGGACAGGGAGAGCGGCTACACCTTC	CASSYRDRESGYTF
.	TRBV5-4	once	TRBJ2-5	TGTGCCAGCAGCTTACGAGGGAGAGGAGAGACCCAGTACTTC	CASSLRGRGETQYF
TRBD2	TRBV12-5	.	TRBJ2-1	TGTGCTAGTGGTTTGACACTAGCGGGAGGGGGCTCCTACAATGAGCAGTTCTTC	CASGLTLAGGGSYNEQFF